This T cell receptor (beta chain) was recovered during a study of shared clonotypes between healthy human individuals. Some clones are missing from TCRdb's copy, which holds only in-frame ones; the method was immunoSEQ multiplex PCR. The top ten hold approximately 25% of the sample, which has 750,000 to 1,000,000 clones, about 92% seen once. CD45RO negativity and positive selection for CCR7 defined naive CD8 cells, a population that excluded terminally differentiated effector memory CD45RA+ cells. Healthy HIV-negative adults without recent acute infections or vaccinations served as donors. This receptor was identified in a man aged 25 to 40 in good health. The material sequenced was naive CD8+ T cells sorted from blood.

CDR3 amino acids: CASSVSSGYEQYF. CDR3 DNA: TGTGCCAGCAGCGTCAGTAGCGGCTACGAGCAGTACTTC. The chain links TRBV9 to TRBJ2-7; the D gene is possibly TRBD2 (6 bases). Germline CDR1 SGDLS, CDR2 YYNGEE. The V gene lost 2 bases and the J gene lost 3 bases, with 9 bases spanning the gap. The CDR3 is made up of 13 amino acids.